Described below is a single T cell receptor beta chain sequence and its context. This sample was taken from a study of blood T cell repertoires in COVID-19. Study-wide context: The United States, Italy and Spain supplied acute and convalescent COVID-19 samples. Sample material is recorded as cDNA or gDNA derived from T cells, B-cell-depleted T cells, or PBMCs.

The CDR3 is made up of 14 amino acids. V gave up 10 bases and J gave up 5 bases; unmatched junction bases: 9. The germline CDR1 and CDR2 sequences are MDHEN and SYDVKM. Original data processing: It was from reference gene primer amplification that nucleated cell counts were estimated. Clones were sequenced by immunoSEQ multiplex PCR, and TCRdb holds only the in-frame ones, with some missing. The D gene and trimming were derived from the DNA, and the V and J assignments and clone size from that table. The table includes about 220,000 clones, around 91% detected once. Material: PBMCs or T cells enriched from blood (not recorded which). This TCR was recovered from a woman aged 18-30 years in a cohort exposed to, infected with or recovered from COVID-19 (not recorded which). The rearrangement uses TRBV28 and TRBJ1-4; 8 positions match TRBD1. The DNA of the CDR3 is TGTGCCATCAGCTACGGGACAGGAAATGAAAAACTGTTTTTT. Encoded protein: CAISYGTGNEKLFF.